The T cell receptor (beta chain) under discussion was sequenced for a study of blood T cell repertoires in COVID-19. TCRdb's table, derived via immunoSEQ multiplex PCR, lists solely in-frame clones and lacks some. Here the sample spans 45,000 to 65,000 clones, about four fifths being singletons. Per the germline V gene, CDR1 is MDHEN and CDR2 is SYDVKM. With 3 bases removed from V and 2 bases from J, the gap between germline ends came to 8 bases. This CDR3 is 13 amino acids long. The receptor comes from a man aged 65 to 79 with active COVID-19. The rearrangement uses TRBV28 and TRBJ2-7; unclear D gene. What was sequenced was peripheral blood. The CDR3 DNA reads TGTGCCAGCAGTTTTGAGTCTGCCTACGAGCAGTACTTC. This sequence encodes CASSFESAYEQYF.